This T cell receptor (beta chain) derives from a study of CD4 and CD8 cells across lung adenocarcinoma regions. This CDR3 comprises 15 residues. The ends were cut back, 4 bases at V and 4 bases at J, with 16 bases in the middle. The V gene's germline CDR1 is MNHEY and CDR2 SVGAGI. TCRdb ran MiXCR on the PCR reads and lists one entry per CDR3 protein. Of about 19,000 distinct CDR3 sequences listed, more than 45% were seen once; the top ten hold roughly 19%. This clonotype was detected ten times or more. The patients had localized lung adenocarcinoma, a non-small cell subtype. The specimen was CD4+ T cells from the margin of a lung tumor. The receptor was derived from a male donor with lung adenocarcinoma. The CD4 and CD8 labels of this study may be unreliable. V is TRBV6-5 and J is TRBJ1-2; perhaps TRBD1 as D (5 bases). The CDR3 DNA reads as TGTGCCAGCAGTTCCTTCCACGGGACGGCCTATGGCTACACCTTC. Residues: CASSSFHGTAYGYTF.